This paragraph covers one TCR beta chain sequence. Data came from immunoSEQ multiplex PCR; TCRdb stores just in-frame clones and leaves some out. The sample gives fewer than 65,000 clones, roughly 90% of which show up once; over 9.5% is in the top ten. The data were obtained in a study of blood T cell repertoires in COVID-19. In the study overall: Donors in the United States, Italy and Spain gave samples during acute or convalescent COVID-19. PBMCs, B-cell-depleted T cells, or T cells were the source of the cDNA or gDNA that made up the material.

This CDR3 is 16 amino acids long. Germline V gene data show CDR1 as SQVTM and CDR2 as ANQGSEA. V gave up 0 bases and J gave up 7 bases, with 18 bases separating them. This TCR was recovered from a human donor with acute or convalescent COVID-19. The donor label of this sample is uncertain. The rearrangement uses TRBV29-1 and TRBJ1-4; D may be TRBD1 (6 bases). The sequenced material came from peripheral blood. This chain's CDR3 is CSVEDPSGVGGEKLFF. DNA of the CDR3: TGCAGCGTTGAAGATCCTTCAGGGGTAGGTGGTGAAAAACTGTTTTTT. Variable domain in full (rest from reference TRBV29-1 and TRBJ1-4): SAVISQKPSRDICQRGTSLTIQCQVDSQVTMMFWYRQQPGQSLTLIATANQGSEATYESGFVIDKFPISRPNLTFSTLTVSNMSPEDSSIYLCSVEDPSGVGGEKLFFGSGTQLSVL.